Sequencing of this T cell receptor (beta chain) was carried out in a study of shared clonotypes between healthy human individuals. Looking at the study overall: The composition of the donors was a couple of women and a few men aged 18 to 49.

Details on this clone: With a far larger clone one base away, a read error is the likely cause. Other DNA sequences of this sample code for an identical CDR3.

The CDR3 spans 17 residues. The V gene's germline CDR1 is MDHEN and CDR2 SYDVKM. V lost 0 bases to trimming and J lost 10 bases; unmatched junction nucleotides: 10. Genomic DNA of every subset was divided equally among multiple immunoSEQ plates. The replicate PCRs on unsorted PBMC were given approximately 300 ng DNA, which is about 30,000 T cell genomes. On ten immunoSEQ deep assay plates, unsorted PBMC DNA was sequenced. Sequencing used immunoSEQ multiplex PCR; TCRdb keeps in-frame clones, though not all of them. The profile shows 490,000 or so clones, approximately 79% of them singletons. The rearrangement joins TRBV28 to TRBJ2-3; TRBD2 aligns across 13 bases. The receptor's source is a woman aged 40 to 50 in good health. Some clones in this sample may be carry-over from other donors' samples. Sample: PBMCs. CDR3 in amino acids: CASSLWQLAGGPGAQYF. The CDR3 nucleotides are TGTGCCAGCAGTTTATGGCAACTAGCGGGAGGGCCGGGAGCGCAGTATTTT.